Detailed here is one TCR beta chain. V was pared by 4 bases and J by 7 bases, with 5 bases of the junction left unmatched. Germline V CDR1 and CDR2: LNHNV, YYDKDF (reference sequence). The CDR3 runs to 15 residues. Assignments of participants to cohorts depended upon their own reported clinical history. This record belongs to a study of blood T cell repertoires in COVID-19. Across the study: The study drew acute and convalescent COVID-19 samples from the United States, Italy and Spain. PBMCs, B-cell-depleted T cells, or T cells were the source of the cDNA or gDNA that made up the material.

The protocol was immunoSEQ multiplex PCR, while the TCRdb copy is restricted to in-frame clones and leaves out a portion. The profile covers 310,000 or so clones, with around nine tenths appearing a single time and 1% to 1.3% taken by the ten largest. This rearrangement joins TRBV15 to TRBJ1-4; 11 nucleotides match TRBD1. The sample taken for sequencing was PBMCs or T cells enriched from blood (not recorded which). The sequence came from a woman aged 25-40 years who had recovered from COVID-19. DNA of the CDR3: TGTGCCACCAGCAATCGGGACAGGGGGGGTGAAAAACTGTTTTTT. It specifies CATSNRDRGGEKLFF.